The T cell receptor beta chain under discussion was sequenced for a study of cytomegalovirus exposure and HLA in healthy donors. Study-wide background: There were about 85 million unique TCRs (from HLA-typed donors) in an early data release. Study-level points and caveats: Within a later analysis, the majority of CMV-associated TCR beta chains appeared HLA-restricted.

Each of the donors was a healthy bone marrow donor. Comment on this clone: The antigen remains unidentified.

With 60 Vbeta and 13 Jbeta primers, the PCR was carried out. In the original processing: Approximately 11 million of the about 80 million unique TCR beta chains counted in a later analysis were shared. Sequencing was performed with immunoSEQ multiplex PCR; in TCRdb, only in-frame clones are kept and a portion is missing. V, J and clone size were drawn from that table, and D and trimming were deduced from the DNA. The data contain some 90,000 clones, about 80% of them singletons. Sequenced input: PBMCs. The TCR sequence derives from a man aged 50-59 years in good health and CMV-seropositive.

The CDR3 sequence: CASSLTGSSYEQYF. CDR3 in DNA: TGTGCCAGTAGTTTAACAGGGAGCTCCTACGAGCAGTACTTC. The chain recombines TRBV19 with TRBJ2-7; D is perhaps TRBD1 (6 bases). CDR3 size: 14 residues. Germline CDR1 and CDR2: LNHDA and SQIVND (reference sequence). Trimming cost V 5 bases and J 0 bases, with 11 bases left between them.